The following is a T cell receptor beta chain sequence with its context. What this receptor recognizes is not known. No much larger clone is present one base from it, and per-base qualities are unavailable. High-throughput TCRbeta CDR3 sequencing of frozen genomic DNA was performed by immunoSEQ, with PCR amplification, mapping, bias correction and internal controls included. The study's processing was this. Productive rearrangements were retained, and unique TCRbeta sequences were defined by the CDR3 nucleotide sequence together with the V and J gene. For classification of a sequence as donor-reactive, at least 5-fold expansion in CFSE-low cells relative to unstimulated pre-transplant cells and a frequency of at least 0.01% were required. To ensure at least 90% detection power, minimum frequency thresholds were set for each subject based on that subject's lowest-template unstimulated sample. Repertoire turnover was measured by Jensen-Shannon divergence between the top 1000 TCRbeta sequences post- and pre-transplant. Two-sided Fisher's exact tests were used to test for changes in the detection of donor-reactive sequences. TCRdb took this table from immuneACCESS and kept in-frame rearrangements with V and J called. Such tables lack part of the clones; where checked against another copy, unresolved V genes explain under half of the gap, and the rest is unexplained. V and J calls and clone size are copied from that table; D and trimming were computed from the DNA. For this sample there are around 60,000 clones; around 75% appear just once. In total, the top ten clones hold over 12% of the sample.

This sample is drawn from a study of T cell clones after liver transplantation (dated by TCRdb to about 2019). Broadly, across the study: The samples were obtained from ITN030ST, a randomized trial that attempted immunosuppression withdrawal within 2 years after liver transplantation. Donor-reactive T cell clones were identified by TCRbeta sequencing following a pre-transplant mixed lymphocyte reaction and were subsequently tracked in post-transplant blood. Third party-reactive TCRbeta sequences were also identified from pre-transplant MLRs to serve as an antigen-independent comparator for donor-reactive sequences. Of the eight recipients, a few were HCV-positive, while the remaining recipients had been transplanted for non-autoimmune, non-viral indications. No induction therapy was given to the subjects, and standard immunosuppression was administered until randomization at 12-24 months post-transplant. Tolerance meant complete immunosuppression withdrawal for at least one year without liver enzymes rising beyond twice the upper limit of normal. Blood samples were collected pre-transplant, pre-randomization before withdrawal, and post-randomization after either full withdrawal or failed withdrawal. The studied cohort comprised 8 liver transplant recipients, 3 classified as tolerant and 5 as non-tolerant.

Trimming takes 9 bases off V and 9 bases off J; junction bases not matched to a gene: 8. The CDR3 holds 12 amino acids from the cysteine to the phenylalanine. The entry retains the CDR3 DNA only, 36 bases that are in frame from base 1. CDR1 and CDR2 (MNHNS, SASEGT) derive from the germline V gene. General study outcomes and caveats: Because allograft tissue specimens were not available, migration of donor-reactive T cells into the graft, rather than deletion, may have occurred. In most of the 8 subjects, circulating donor-reactive CD4 TCRbeta sequences decreased significantly after transplant, regardless of tolerance or HCV status. Low numbers of available donor cells limited the measurable donor-reactive repertoire in two subjects. When repertoire turnover was taken into account, detection of donor-reactive sequences was significantly reduced in 7 of 8 subjects for CD4 and in 8 of 8 subjects for CD8. The conclusions were preliminary, being limited by small, heterogeneous patient numbers and by non-standardized post-transplant time points. Donor-reactive sequences declined more than third party-reactive ones, suggesting partial antigen-specific deletion unrelated to withdrawal success.

The intended sense of this specimen's time point label: pre-transplant. Unstimulated PBMCs, after thawing, were stained for CD3, CD4 and CD8 and then FACS-sorted into CD3+CD4+ and CD3+CD8+ populations. Randomization to immunosuppression withdrawal applied to every one of the 8 studied subjects. The Qiagen DNeasy Blood and Tissue Kit was used for genomic DNA isolation. The rearranged chain carries TRBV6-1 and TRBJ2-3, with 8 bases in between that match TRBD2. The sample in question was CD4+ T cells from blood, obtained before liver transplant. The receptor comes from a human donor who received a liver transplant. This receptor carries the CDR3 CARAGAILTQYF. The sequence in DNA is TGTGCCAGAGCGGGGGCCATCTTAACGCAGTATTTT.